The T cell receptor (beta chain) described here comes from a study of blood T cells in healthy people across ages. Germline values: CDR1 MDHEN, CDR2 SYDVKM. V was clipped by 5 bases and J by 4 bases, with 12 bases between them. The CDR3 spans 14 residues. Points on this clonotype: Its antigen remains unknown.

Peripheral blood, 9.5 to 10 milliliters per donor, was collected. Per sample, at least 6 micrograms of total RNA were extracted. Study-level points and caveats: Across the age range, TCR beta diversity per million T cells fell in a roughly linear way. Long-lived donors had more naive CD4+ cells and higher diversity than aged donors.

Using a J-beta primer mix together with a sample-barcoded 5' primer, a second PCR was run for about 6 to 11 cycles. TCRdb fed the 5' RACE reads into MiXCR, producing one record per CDR3 protein. Found here are fewer than 2,000,000 distinct CDR3 sequences, about two fifths of them singletons; the top ten hold about 23%. Sequencing was performed on blood. The V and J genes are TRBV28 and TRBJ2-1; unclear D gene. This clonotype was obtained from a human donor in good health. The CDR3 DNA reads TGTGCCAGCAGTCCCCCTATAAGATACAATGAGCAGTTCTTC. As protein: CASSPPIRYNEQFF.